This T cell receptor (beta chain) appears in the sequencing data of a study of naive and memory T cell subsets. Study-wide results and caveats: Gini index rose across naive, CM, EM and EMRA in CD4 and CD8. Over 90% of naive TCR sequences appeared only once after error correction, unlike memory subsets. No ground truth validated the naive and memory repertoire findings. Between naive and memory subsets, TCR abundance power law exponents differed.

This clonotype was observed at least ten times. The target antigen is unknown. An equimolar mix of two oligonucleotides served as the beta constant-region primer for TRBC1 and TRBC2. MiXCR, applied by TCRdb to the UMI-ligation and nested PCR reads, yields one record per CDR3 protein. The data show roughly 27,000 distinct CDR3 sequences, with over 8.5% seen just once and about a sixth held by the top ten. The CDR3 covers 15 residues. Trimming pared 2 bases from V and 1 base from J, leaving 12 bases between. Germline CDR1 is SGHVS and CDR2 is FNYEAQ. The TCR originated in a human donor in good health. The V call is TRBV7-6, the J call TRBJ2-7; TRBD1 might be the D (5 bases). The sample consisted of effector memory CD4+ T cells from blood. Subset: effector memory, CD45RA- CD27-. CDR3 sequence reads: CASSLRFDRSYEQYF. CDR3 sequence (DNA): TGTGCCAGCAGCTTACGATTCGACAGATCCTACGAGCAGTACTTC.